Each of the 13 T cell receptor beta chains below was sequenced from the same sample in a study of metastatic and nonmetastatic thyroid tumors. TCRdb re-clonotyped the PCR reads through MiXCR. The sample lists more than 70,000 clones, over 8.5% seen once, with 8.8% in the top ten. Prior to thyroid surgery, none of the patients had received any treatment. Sequencing input: blood. These receptors were collected from a female donor with papillary thyroid cancer or a benign thyroid nodule (not recorded which). Some clones in this sample may be carry-over from other donors' samples.

There are many counts of this clone. The rearrangement uses TRBV29-1 and TRBJ2-2; D uncertain. There are 12 residues in the CDR3. V gave up 7 bases and J gave up 1 base, with 7 bases separating them. The V gene's germline CDR1 is SQVTM and CDR2 ANQGSEA. CDR3 sequence: CSENKNTGELFF. CDR3 in DNA: TGCAGCGAAAACAAGAACACCGGGGAGCTGTTTTTT.

This clone was observed many times. The chain combines TRBV3-1 with TRBJ1-6; D perhaps matches TRBD1 (5 bases). The CDR3 length is 17 residues. V lost 4 bases and J 0 bases, leaving 13 bases between the germline ends. Germline V gene data show CDR1 as LGHDT and CDR2 as YNNKEL (reference sequence). The CDR3 loop reads CASSRDLQSSYNSPLHF. The DNA for the CDR3 is TGTGCCAGCAGCCGGGACTTGCAGAGCTCCTATAATTCACCCCTCCACTTT.

This clone was counted a few times. The gene calls are TRBV10-2 and TRBJ2-6, with TRBD2 matching over 8 bases. Germline values: CDR1 WSHSY, CDR2 SAAADI. The CDR3 has 18 residues. With V trimmed by 3 bases and J by 0 bases, 7 bases remained unmatched. CDR3 protein: CASSEAGVLLSGANVLTF. CDR3 nucleotides: TGCGCCAGCAGTGAAGCGGGGGTCCTTCTCTCTGGGGCCAACGTCCTGACTTTC.

This clone has ten or more counts. The rearrangement links TRBV10-3 to TRBJ2-1; TRBD1 matches 10 bases. The CDR3 sequence is 13 residues long. Trimming cost V 10 bases and J 5 bases; bases outside gene matches: 5. Germline V gene sequence: CDR1 ENHRY, CDR2 SYGVKD. The DNA for the CDR3 is TGTGCCACCTGGGACAGGGGAAACAATGAGCAGTTCTTC. Translated, it gives CATWDRGNNEQFF.

The chain joins TRBV3-1 to TRBJ2-2; a possible D gene is TRBD1 (5 bases). The germline V and J ends were trimmed by 4 bases and 7 bases, with 10 bases remaining between them. CDR3 length: 13 residues. The germline V gene encodes CDR1 LGHDT and CDR2 YNNKEL (reference sequence). The CDR3 protein is CASSLRQFGELFF. The CDR3, as DNA: TGTGCCAGCAGCCTTCGACAGTTCGGGGAGCTGTTTTTT.

This clone was seen at least ten times. CDR3 sequence: CASLGWRVNDWGTEAFF. The CDR3 DNA reads as TGTGCCAGTCTGGGGTGGAGGGTTAATGACTGGGGAACTGAAGCTTTCTTT. V gene TRBV19 combines with J gene TRBJ1-1; D unresolved. This CDR3 comprises 17 residues. The V end lost 8 bases, the J end lost 5 bases, and 27 bases lay between the germline ends. Germline CDR1 is LNHDA and CDR2 is SQIVND (reference sequence). The whole variable domain, remainder taken from reference TRBV19 and TRBJ1-1, is DGGITQSPKYLFRKEGQNVTLSCEQNLNHDAMYWYRQDPGQGLRLIYYSQIVNDFQKGDIAEGYSVSREKKESFPLTVTSAQKNPTAFYLCASLGWRVNDWGTEAFFGQGTRLTVV.

This clone has at least ten counts. The V call is TRBV19, the J call TRBJ2-3; 10 bases align to TRBD1. The CDR3 consists of 16 residues. After removal of 3 bases from V and 6 bases from J, the junction contained 9 bases not matched to a gene. CDR1 is LNHDA and CDR2 is SQIVND in the germline V gene (reference sequence). CDR3 sequence reads: CASSMDETGGSDTQYF. The CDR3, as DNA: TGTGCCAGTAGTATGGACGAGACAGGGGGCTCGGATACGCAGTATTTT.

This clone has at least ten counts. This specimen includes other DNA sequences encoding the same CDR3. V and J are TRBV6-1 and TRBJ2-3, with 9 bases fitting TRBD2. The junction had 9 bases not matched to a gene; V was cut back by 10 bases and J by 4 bases. CDR1 and CDR2 (germline): MNHNS, SASEGT. The CDR3 is made up of 14 amino acids. CDR3 loop: CATTPGTSPDTQYF. CDR3 nucleotide sequence: TGTGCCACGACCCCCGGGACTAGCCCAGATACGCAGTATTTT.

This clone was counted at least ten times. J is TRBJ2-5 and V is TRBV6-1; D not resolved. Germline values: CDR1 MNHNS, CDR2 SASEGT. Trimming cost V 6 bases and J 5 bases, with 13 bases left between them. The CDR3 consists of 13 residues. Written as DNA, the CDR3 is TGTGCCAGCAGAATCGGGCTCGGGGAGACCCAGTACTTC. Translated: CASRIGLGETQYF.

This clone was found many times. The chain is built from TRBV11-2 and TRBJ2-1; D is unresolved. This CDR3 comprises 13 residues. V was pared by 8 bases and J by 4 bases, with 12 bases between. The V gene's germline CDR1 is SGHAT and CDR2 FQNNGV. The CDR3 nucleotides read TGTGCCAGCTCGAAGGGTTTGTACAATGAGCAGTTCTTC. The encoded protein is CASSKGLYNEQFF.

This clone appeared many times. This chain joins TRBV14 and TRBJ1-2; D is undetermined. This CDR3 has 13 amino acids. Germline assignment: CDR1 SGHDN and CDR2 FVKESK. The germline V and J ends were trimmed by 3 bases and 6 bases, with 11 bases remaining between them. The CDR3, as DNA: TGTGCCAGCAGCCAGGCTCGGTGGGATGGCTACACCTTC. Amino acids: CASSQARWDGYTF.

This clone showed up just a few times. The V call is TRBV30, the J call TRBJ2-2, with D perhaps matching TRBD2 (7 bases). This CDR3 spans 17 amino acids. Germline V gives CDR1 GTSNPN, CDR2 SVGIG (reference sequence). V was pared by 0 bases and J by 1 base, with 15 bases between. CDR3 nucleotide sequence: TGTGCCTGGAGTGTACTGTGGGGGGGCTTGAACACCGGGGAGCTGTTTTTT. It is translated as CAWSVLWGGLNTGELFF.

This clone was counted many times. The rearrangement uses TRBV6-2 or TRBV6-3 and TRBJ1-2, with 8 bases fitting TRBD1. The CDR3 is 15 residues long. Germline CDR1 MNHEY, CDR2 SVGEGT. Trimming removed 5 bases from V and 5 bases from J; junction bases left unmatched: 10. In DNA form, the CDR3 reads TGTGCCAGCAGTCCCTATGGACAGGGAACTTATGGCTACACCTTC. Translating it yields CASSPYGQGTYGYTF.